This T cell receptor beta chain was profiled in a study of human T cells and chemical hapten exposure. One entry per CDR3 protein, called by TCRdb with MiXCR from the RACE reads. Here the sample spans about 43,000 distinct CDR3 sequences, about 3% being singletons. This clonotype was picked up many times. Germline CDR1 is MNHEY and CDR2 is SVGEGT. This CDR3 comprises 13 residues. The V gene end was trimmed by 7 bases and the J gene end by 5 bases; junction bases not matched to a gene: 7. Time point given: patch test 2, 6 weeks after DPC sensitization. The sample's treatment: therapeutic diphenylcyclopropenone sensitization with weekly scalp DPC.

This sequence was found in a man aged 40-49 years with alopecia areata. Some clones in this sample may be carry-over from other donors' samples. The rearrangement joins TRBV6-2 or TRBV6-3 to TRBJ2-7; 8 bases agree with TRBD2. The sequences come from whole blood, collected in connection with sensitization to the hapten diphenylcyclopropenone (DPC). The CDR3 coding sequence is TGTGCCAGCAAACGAAGCGGGAGTCACGAGCAGTACTTC. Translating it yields CASKRSGSHEQYF.